This passage covers 30 T cell receptor beta chains from one sample sequenced in a study of Graves' ophthalmopathy and Graves' hyperthyroidism. Amplified material comprised TCR beta CDR3 regions derived from RNA transcripts. HTBI primers served in a first-round RT-PCR, which a second-round multiplex PCR followed. Via MiXCR, TCRdb re-called the multiplex PCR reads, giving one row per CDR3 protein. Here the sample spans hundreds of thousands of distinct CDR3 sequences, under 25% being singletons. Material: peripheral blood. The receptor source for this set is a woman in her late teens or twenties with stable Graves' hyperthyroidism.

This clonotype was seen ten or more times. The V and J genes are TRBV7-9 and TRBJ2-5, with 7 bases aligning to TRBD2. V shed 4 bases, J shed 5 bases, and the junction held 7 bases outside the gene matches. Germline V CDR1 and CDR2: SEHNR, FQNEAQ (reference sequence). This CDR3 spans 14 amino acids. This chain's CDR3 is CASSYDLGRETQYF. In DNA form, the CDR3 reads TGTGCCAGCAGCTACGACCTCGGGAGGGAGACCCAGTACTTC. Filled out from reference TRBV7-9 and TRBJ2-5, the complete variable domain reads DTGVSQNPRHKITKRGQNVTFRCDPISEHNRLYWYRQTLGQGPEFLTYFQNEAQLEKSRLLSDRFSAERPKGSFSTLEIQRTEQGDSAMYLCASSYDLGRETQYFGPGTRLLVL.

This clonotype came up many times. Its ends do not fully match the called genes, so a read error is possible. This chain joins TRBV28 and TRBJ2-4, with D tentatively TRBD1 (5 bases). The CDR3 spans 15 residues. CDR1 is MDHEN and CDR2 is SYDVKM in the germline V gene. CDR3 in amino acids: CASSSRTGRAYIKYF. CDR3 DNA sequence: TGTGCCAGCAGTTCGAGAACGGGCAGGGCTTACATTAAGTACTTC.

This clonotype has a count of ten or more. The V and J genes are TRBV13 and TRBJ2-7; D is uncertain. The germline gives CDR1 PRHDT, CDR2 FYEKMQ (reference sequence). This CDR3 region has 12 residues. Trimming shortened V by 5 bases and J by 6 bases, and 11 bases separated the two germline ends. The CDR3 DNA reads TGTGCCAGCAGCCGAAGAGGCGGCGAGCAGTACTTC. It yields the protein CASSRRGGEQYF.

CDR3: CASSFVSVMETQYF. In nucleotides, the CDR3 is TGTGCCAGCAGCTTCGTGTCAGTAATGGAGACCCAGTACTTC. The rearrangement uses TRBV5-6 and TRBJ2-5; D gene uncertain. The germline V gene encodes CDR1 SGHDT and CDR2 YYEEEE. V was trimmed by 2 bases and J by 5 bases, leaving 13 bases between them. This CDR3 region has 14 residues. The complete variable domain, with remaining parts taken from reference TRBV5-6 and TRBJ2-5, reads DAGVTQSPTHLIKTRGQQVTLRCSPKSGHDTVSWYQQALGQGPQFIFQYYEEEERQRGNFPDRFSGHQFPNYSSELNVNALLLGDSALYLCASSFVSVMETQYFGPGTRLLVL.

The chain combines TRBV5-6 with TRBJ1-1; 7 nucleotides match TRBD1. The trim removed 4 bases at V and 0 bases at J, leaving 6 bases unmatched. From germline, CDR1 is SGHDT and CDR2 YYEEEE. The CDR3 consists of 15 residues. CDR3 nucleotide sequence: TGTGCCAGCAGCCGACGACAGGGATTGAACACTGAAGCTTTCTTT. Amino acids: CASSRRQGLNTEAFF. Full variable domain (missing parts from reference TRBV5-6 and TRBJ1-1): DAGVTQSPTHLIKTRGQQVTLRCSPKSGHDTVSWYQQALGQGPQFIFQYYEEEERQRGNFPDRFSGHQFPNYSSELNVNALLLGDSALYLCASSRRQGLNTEAFFGQGTRLTVV.

This clonotype has a handful of counts. This chain joins TRBV20-1 and TRBJ2-3; 10 nucleotides line up with TRBD1. The length of the CDR3 is 15 residues. The germline V gene has CDR1 DFQATT and CDR2 SNEGSKA (reference sequence). V lost 1 base and J lost 3; bases outside the gene matches: 4. This chain's CDR3 is CSARATGGITDTQYF. The DNA of the CDR3 is TGCAGTGCTAGAGCGACAGGGGGCATTACAGATACGCAGTATTTT.

This clonotype was observed many times. Here the CDR3 reads CSAREKEWNTGELFF. Here the CDR3 DNA reads TGCAGTGCTAGAGAGAAAGAGTGGAACACCGGGGAGCTGTTTTTT. The V call is TRBV20-1, the J call TRBJ2-2; D call uncertain. This CDR3 comprises 15 residues. CDR1 is DFQATT and CDR2 is SNEGSKA in the germline V gene (reference sequence). Trimming cost V 0 bases and J 1 base, with 9 bases left between them.

This clonotype appeared many times. The V and J genes are TRBV7-8 and TRBJ1-5; maybe TRBD1 (5 bases). Per the germline V gene, CDR1 is SGHVS and CDR2 is FQNEAQ. The germline V and J ends were trimmed by 2 bases and 6 bases, with 17 bases remaining between them. The CDR3 is 16 residues long. In nucleotides, the CDR3 is TGTGCCAGCAGCTTAAGTGGACCTAGGCAGGGTCAGCCCCAGCATTTT. Its translation is CASSLSGPRQGQPQHF.

This clonotype came up a few times. The genes are TRBV28 and TRBJ2-7; D is ambiguous. CDR1 and CDR2 from the germline V gene are MDHEN and SYDVKM. V was cut by 8 bases and J by 3 bases, with 17 bases left in between. The CDR3 length is 14 residues. The CDR3 loop is CASGPRVPNYEQYF. CDR3 DNA: TGTGCCAGCGGCCCAAGGGTTCCCAACTACGAGCAGTACTTC. Looking up the rest from reference TRBV28 and TRBJ2-7 gives the full variable domain: DVKVTQSSRYLVKRTGEKVFLECVQDMDHENMFWYRQDPGLGLRLIYFSYDVKMKEKGDIPEGYSVSREKKERFSLILESASTNQTSMYLCASGPRVPNYEQYFGPGTRLTVT.

The V gene is TRBV6-1, the J gene TRBJ1-3; D not certain. Germline lookup yields CDR1 MNHNS and CDR2 SASEGT. The CDR3 length is 15 residues. Trimming cost V 6 bases and J 4 bases, with 16 bases left between them. The CDR3 here is CASRDSSLGGNTIYF. DNA for the CDR3: TGTGCCAGCAGAGATAGTTCTCTCGGAGGAAACACCATATATTTT.

This clonotype was picked up a small number of times. The rearrangement joins TRBV20-1 to TRBJ2-7, with 8 positions matching TRBD2. J was trimmed by 2 bases and V by 7 bases; bases with no gene match: 7. Germline-derived CDR1 and CDR2 are DFQATT and SNEGSKA (reference sequence). The CDR3 is made up of 13 amino acids. Written as DNA, the CDR3 is TGCAGTGGGGCCGGGGGGGAGCCCTACGAGCAGTACTTC. It codes for CSGAGGEPYEQYF.

The sample holds many counts of this clonotype. The chain recombines TRBV12-3 or TRBV12-4 with TRBJ1-1, with D maybe TRBD1 (5 bases). Trimming left V 7 bases short and J 0 bases short, with 9 bases between. The CDR3 loop spans 13 amino acids. CDR3 residues: CASTGQMNTEAFF. CDR3 sequence (DNA): TGTGCCAGCACCGGACAAATGAACACTGAAGCTTTCTTT.

The rearrangement uses TRBV6-2 or TRBV6-3 and TRBJ1-1; D may be TRBD1 (5 bases). This CDR3 comprises 14 residues. From germline, CDR1 is MNHEY and CDR2 SVGEGT. V was clipped by 2 bases and J by 3 bases, with 10 bases between them. CDR3 sequence reads: CASSYTTGYTEAFF. CDR3 bases: TGTGCCAGCAGTTACACCACAGGTTACACTGAAGCTTTCTTT.

This clonotype was counted many times. The chain joins TRBV12-3 or TRBV12-4 to TRBJ1-2; TRBD1 aligns across 8 bases. V gave up 6 bases and J gave up 7 bases; unmatched junction bases: 7. This CDR3 is built from 13 residues. CDR3 amino acids: CASSPTGGSGYTF. CDR3 coding DNA: TGTGCCAGCAGCCCTACAGGGGGTAGTGGCTACACCTTC.

This clonotype was detected many times. The chain is built from TRBV28 and TRBJ2-7; 7 bases align to TRBD2. The CDR3 contains 17 residues. V was pared by 5 bases and J by 4 bases, with 17 bases of the junction left unmatched. The germline V gene has CDR1 MDHEN and CDR2 SYDVKM. The CDR3 loop reads CASSRTPNRAGEYEQYF. CDR3 sequence (DNA): TGTGCCAGCAGTCGAACCCCCAACCGGGCGGGAGAGTACGAGCAGTACTTC.

In this sample, this clonotype turned up many times. This rearrangement joins TRBV12-3 or TRBV12-4 to TRBJ1-1, with D perhaps matching TRBD1 (6 bases). The CDR3 is made up of 15 amino acids. V was clipped by 10 bases and J by 4 bases, with 22 bases between them. The CDR3 region is CAKGGCWWWSTEAFF. The CDR3 DNA follows: TGTGCCAAGGGGGGTTGTTGGTGGTGGAGCACTGAAGCTTTCTTT.

This clonotype was seen ten or more times. This sequence joins TRBV30 and TRBJ2-7; tentatively, D is TRBD1 (6 bases). Trimming removed 1 base at V and 3 bases at J, with 10 bases between. The CDR3 covers 13 residues. The germline CDR1 and CDR2 sequences are GTSNPN and SVGIG (reference sequence). The CDR3 loop reads CAWSGAGDYEQYF. In DNA form, the CDR3 reads TGTGCCTGGAGTGGGGCAGGGGACTACGAGCAGTACTTC.

This clonotype has at least ten counts. The chain employs TRBV6-5 and TRBJ2-5, with 8 bases fitting TRBD1. The germline CDR1 and CDR2 sequences are MNHEY and SVGAGI. The CDR3 sequence is 14 residues long. After removal of 5 bases from V and 7 bases from J, the junction contained 9 bases not matched to a gene. The CDR3 spells CASSQGTGRGTQYF. The DNA for the CDR3 is TGTGCCAGCAGTCAGGGGACAGGACGAGGGACCCAGTACTTC.

The V gene is TRBV12-3 or TRBV12-4, the J gene TRBJ2-6; the D is unclear. Deletions cut 7 bases from V and 0 bases from J, with 19 bases between. The CDR3 has 18 amino acids. CDR3 residues: CASTQSGRFSSGANVLTF. CDR3 DNA sequence: TGTGCCAGCACCCAGTCGGGCAGGTTTTCCTCTGGGGCCAACGTCCTGACTTTC.

This clonotype has at least ten counts. A read error may explain this, as a much larger clone is one base away. V usage is TRBV7-2 and J usage is TRBJ2-5; D remains unclear. The CDR3 is 12 amino acids. Per germline, CDR1 SGHTA and CDR2 FQGNSA. The CDR3 loop reads CVSSYTTETQYF. DNA of the CDR3: TGTGTCAGCAGCTACACTACGGAGACCCAGTACTTC. Looking up the rest from reference TRBV7-2 and TRBJ2-5 gives the full variable domain: GAGVSQSPSNKVTEKGKDVELRCDPISGHTALYWYRQSLGQGLEFLIYFQGNSAPDKSGLPSDRFSAERTGGSVSTLTIQRTQQEDSAVYLCVSSYTTETQYFGPGTRLLVL.

The chain links TRBV18 to TRBJ2-3, with 13 positions matching TRBD2. CDR3 length: 19 residues. V lost 5 bases and J lost 4; bases outside the gene matches: 15. The germline V gene encodes CDR1 KGHSH and CDR2 LQKENI. CDR3 residues: CASSAGLAGEARVADTQYF. CDR3 nucleotides: TGTGCCAGCTCAGCAGGACTAGCGGGAGAGGCAAGAGTGGCAGATACGCAGTATTTT.

This clonotype appeared many times. The V and J genes are TRBV12-3 or TRBV12-4 and TRBJ1-1; no definite D call. The CDR3 extends over 14 amino acids. V was shortened by 5 bases and J by 8 bases, with 18 bases between the two germline ends. The CDR3 reads CASSHSRGRKEAFF. In DNA, the CDR3 is TGTGCCAGCAGTCACTCTCGCGGGAGGAAGGAAGCTTTCTTT.

This clonotype is a singleton in its sample. This chain links TRBV28 with TRBJ1-2, with D possibly matching TRBD1 (5 bases). This CDR3 is 14 amino acids long. CDR1 and CDR2 (germline): MDHEN, SYDVKM. The V end lost 6 bases, the J end lost 3 bases, and 14 bases lay between the germline ends. Here the CDR3 reads CASRMGVHYYGYTF. The CDR3 DNA sequence: TGTGCCAGCAGGATGGGGGTTCACTACTATGGCTACACCTTC.

The table lists this clonotype with many counts. The V and J genes are TRBV6-1 and TRBJ1-2; 9 nucleotides align to TRBD1. Trimming took 6 bases from V and 3 from J; bases not matched to a gene: 8. The V gene's germline CDR1 is MNHNS and CDR2 SASEGT. The CDR3 has 15 amino acids. The CDR3 bases are TGTGCCAGCAGCCGCGAACAGGGGGCCTACTATGGCTACACCTTC. Protein sequence: CASSREQGAYYGYTF.

The CDR3 loop is CASSYRRQGDSPLHF. The CDR3 DNA reads TGTGCCAGCAGTTATAGGCGGCAGGGCGATTCACCCCTCCACTTT. The chain recombines TRBV6-2 or TRBV6-3 with TRBJ1-6, with a possible D match to TRBD1 (5 bases). CDR3 length equals 15 residues. The ends were cut back, 3 bases at V and 8 bases at J, with 14 bases in the middle. CDR1 and CDR2 from the germline V gene are MNHEY and SVGEGT.

The genes are TRBV12-3 or TRBV12-4 and TRBJ1-1; maybe TRBD1 (6 bases). The CDR3 loop spans 16 amino acids. V lost 2 bases and J lost 3, with 16 bases in between. The CDR3 region has the DNA TGTGCCAGCAGTTTAACTGCAGGGGACCGGTACACTGAAGCTTTCTTT. It encodes CASSLTAGDRYTEAFF.

This clonotype came up many times. A much larger clone lies a single base off, so this may be a read error. The CDR3 DNA sequence: TGTGCCCGCAGTTTTTCAGGGGGCCTAAGATACGAGCAGTACTTC. Translating it yields CARSFSGGLRYEQYF. The rearrangement uses TRBV28 and TRBJ2-7, with 8 bases fitting TRBD1. The CDR3 sequence is 15 residues long. Germline values: CDR1 MDHEN, CDR2 SYDVKM.

On this clonotype itself: Possible read error: a much larger clone is one base away. This chain connects TRBV6-9 to TRBJ2-5; D unclear. Looked up from germline, CDR1 is MNHGY and CDR2 is SVAAGI. Trimming took 4 bases from V and 5 from J, leaving 8 bases between them. The CDR3 contains 12 residues. The CDR3 spells CASSSPSETQYF. The CDR3 nucleotides are TGTGCCAGCAGTTCGCCGTCGGAGACCCAGTACTTC.

This clonotype showed up many times. The chain has TRBV12-3 or TRBV12-4 and TRBJ2-5, with 9 nucleotides matching TRBD2. The CDR3 is 15 residues long. The V segment lost 6 bases and the J segment 5 bases; nucleotides outside the gene matches: 10. The CDR3 DNA is TGTGCCAGCAGCCCCCTAGCGGGGCCCAGGGAGACCCAGTACTTC. Translated: CASSPLAGPRETQYF.

This clonotype was observed a few times. The gene calls are TRBV11-2 and TRBJ2-3; 7 bases agree with TRBD2. V lost 0 bases, J lost 8 bases, and 11 bases stayed unmatched. CDR3 size: 16 residues. Germline V CDR1 and CDR2: SGHAT, FQNNGV. In DNA form, the CDR3 reads TGTGCCAGCAGCTTAGATTGGGCGGGAGCGGGTGGTACGCAGTATTTT. Protein: CASSLDWAGAGGTQYF.